Following are 26 T cell receptor beta chains from one sample sequenced in a study of circulating and synovial CD4+ cells in juvenile arthritis. TCRdb keeps only in-frame clones here, not all; method: immunoSEQ multiplex PCR. The sample holds under 40,000 clones, around 95% seen once. Material: CD4+ T cells from blood. The origin of the receptors is a human donor with juvenile idiopathic arthritis.

This clone showed up just once. The J gene is TRBJ1-2, the V gene TRBV30, with D perhaps matching TRBD1 (5 bases). Looked up from germline, CDR1 is GTSNPN and CDR2 is SVGIG (reference sequence). Trimming stripped 5 bases from V and 2 bases from J, with 12 bases between. The CDR3 is 13 amino acids. The CDR3 DNA reads as TGTGCCTGGGCCACCCAGGGCAACTATGGCTACACCTTC. Its protein product is CAWATQGNYGYTF.

V gene TRBV6-6 combines with J gene TRBJ1-1; maybe TRBD1 (6 bases). Trimming cost V 6 bases and J 1 base, with 9 bases left between them. Germline V gene lookup returns CDR1 MNHNY and CDR2 SVGAGI (reference sequence). The CDR3 covers 13 residues. The CDR3 DNA reads as TGTGCCAGCAGGGCGACAGGGAACACTGAAGCTTTCTTT. It is translated as CASRATGNTEAFF.

The chain uses TRBV10-3 and TRBJ1-1, with D hard to call. V gave up 2 bases and J gave up 9 bases, with 16 bases separating them. Germline values: CDR1 ENHRY, CDR2 SYGVKD. The length of the CDR3 is 14 residues. The DNA of the CDR3 is TGTGCCATCAGTGAGGACACATCGAGCCTTCAAGCTTTCTTT. Its protein is CAISEDTSSLQAFF.

V is TRBV15 and J is TRBJ1-4; D is possibly TRBD1 (6 bases). CDR1 is LNHNV, CDR2 YYDKDF, per germline (reference sequence). This CDR3 is 16 amino acids long. V was shortened by 8 bases and J by 3 bases, with 19 bases between the two germline ends. The CDR3: CATSRRGSGANEKLFF. The CDR3 coding sequence is TGTGCCACCTCACGGCGGGGGTCAGGGGCTAATGAAAAACTGTTTTTT.

The J gene is TRBJ2-2, the V gene TRBV6-1, with 7 bases fitting TRBD2. V was pared by 0 bases and J by 6 bases, with 1 base of the junction left unmatched. Germline V gives CDR1 MNHNS, CDR2 SASEGT. This CDR3 has 14 residues. This CDR3 is CASSEAGGPGELFF. As DNA, the CDR3 is TGTGCCAGCAGTGAAGCGGGAGGGCCCGGGGAGCTGTTTTTT.

V and J are TRBV6-1 and TRBJ2-7; maybe TRBD1 (8 bases). Germline V gene sequence: CDR1 MNHNS, CDR2 SASEGT. This CDR3 has 16 amino acids. V was trimmed by 4 bases and J by 4 bases, leaving 20 bases between them. CDR3 nucleotide sequence: TGTGCCAGCAGTGTCCCCAACAGGGGGGGTTTTTACGAGCAGTACTTC. Its protein is CASSVPNRGGFYEQYF.

The rearrangement joins TRBV7-6 to TRBJ1-5, with D perhaps TRBD1 (5 bases). The V end was cut by 5 bases, the J end by 3 bases, with 17 bases between. The CDR3 is 16 residues long. Germline V gives CDR1 SGHVS, CDR2 FNYEAQ. The CDR3 sequence is CASSPWPRENNQPQHF. CDR3 nucleotide sequence: TGTGCCAGCAGCCCCTGGCCCAGGGAAAACAATCAGCCCCAGCATTTT.

The CDR3 DNA follows: TGTGCCTGGTCTAGCGGGCTCAAGAATGAGCAGTTCTTC. Encoded protein: CAWSSGLKNEQFF. The chain carries TRBV30 and TRBJ2-1; TRBD2 matches at 8 bases. Germline CDR1 reads GTSNPN; CDR2 reads SVGIG (reference sequence). Unmatched junction bases numbered 7, after V lost 5 bases and J lost 7 bases. The CDR3 loop spans 13 amino acids.

The genes are TRBV18 and TRBJ2-1, with 7 nucleotides matching TRBD2. CDR1 is KGHSH and CDR2 is LQKENI in the germline V gene. The CDR3 contains 16 residues. J lost 6 bases, V lost 0 bases, and 8 bases had no gene match. CDR3 DNA sequence: TGTGCCAGCTCACCACCTCTCGCGGGAGTATTCAATGAGCAGTTCTTC. Its translation is CASSPPLAGVFNEQFF.

This clone was seen a few times. V usage is TRBV4-2 and J usage is TRBJ1-3; D possibly corresponds to TRBD1 (5 bases). CDR3 length equals 16 residues. CDR1 is LGHNA, CDR2 YNFKEQ, per germline. Trimming removed 0 bases at V and 0 bases at J, with 9 bases between. CDR3 in DNA: TGTGCCAGCAGCCAAGACAGGGCTACCTCTGGAAACACCATATATTTT. As protein: CASSQDRATSGNTIYF.

Concerning this clone itself: The junction and the germline gene differ at one end; a read error may be behind it. The genes are TRBV18 and TRBJ2-7; TRBD1 agrees at 8 bases. CDR1 KGHSH and CDR2 LQKENI come from the germline V gene. The CDR3 contains 14 residues. The CDR3 DNA is TGTGCCAGCTCACCGCAGCAACAGGGGGACGAGCAGTGCTTC. Amino acid sequence: CASSPQQQGDEQCF.

V is TRBV19 and J is TRBJ1-3, with D possibly TRBD1 on 6 matching bases. The CDR3 is 14 amino acids. Germline lookup yields CDR1 LNHDA and CDR2 SQIVND (reference sequence). V lost 6 bases and J 2 bases, leaving 11 bases between the germline ends. The CDR3 sequence: CASSHQGTGNTIYF. In DNA, the CDR3 is TGTGCCAGTAGCCACCAGGGGACTGGAAACACCATATATTTT.

The chain carries TRBV5-4 and TRBJ2-6; TRBD2 is a possible D gene (5 bases). CDR1 is SGHNT, CDR2 YYREEE, per germline (reference sequence). V lost 0 bases, J lost 4 bases, and 11 bases lay in between. This CDR3 comprises 16 residues. This chain's CDR3 is CASSLVHGVGANVLTF. The CDR3 DNA reads TGTGCCAGCAGCTTGGTTCACGGGGTCGGGGCCAACGTCCTGACTTTC.

The chain uses TRBV11-1 and TRBJ2-7; D might be TRBD1 (5 bases). The CDR3 sequence is 12 residues long. V was pared by 5 bases and J by 6 bases, with 11 bases between. The germline V gene encodes CDR1 SGHAT and CDR2 FQDESV (reference sequence). The CDR3 DNA reads as TGTGCCAGCAGCCCGCAGGGTAGCGAGCAGTACTTC. As protein: CASSPQGSEQYF.

CDR3 loop: CASSPEGALTGNTIYF. The DNA of the CDR3 is TGTGCCAGCTCACCAGAGGGGGCCCTAACTGGAAACACCATATATTTT. The V gene is TRBV18, the J gene TRBJ1-3, with 7 bases matching TRBD1. V dropped 2 bases and J dropped 2; count of bases not matched to a gene: 6. The V gene's germline CDR1 is KGHSH and CDR2 LQKENI. The CDR3 consists of 16 residues.

The chain couples TRBV27 to TRBJ2-5; 9 bases match TRBD1. The CDR3 loop spans 16 amino acids. With 7 bases clipped from V and 0 bases from J, the junction kept 9 bases outside the gene matches. Germline V gene data show CDR1 as MNHEY and CDR2 as SMNVEV (reference sequence). CDR3 DNA: TGTGCCAGCATGTTTAACGGACAGGGGAACCAAGAGACCCAGTACTTC. Amino acids: CASMFNGQGNQETQYF.

J is TRBJ2-1 and V is TRBV18; no clear D. Germline V CDR1 and CDR2: KGHSH, LQKENI. The CDR3 covers 14 residues. Trimming pared 3 bases from V and 9 bases from J, leaving 15 bases between. CDR3 sequence: CASSPSGLLREQFF. DNA for the CDR3: TGTGCCAGCTCACCGTCCGGTCTGCTGCGTGAGCAGTTCTTC.

The sample holds one count of this clone. This chain joins TRBV6-1 and TRBJ2-2; 8 bases agree with TRBD2. V lost 3 bases to trimming and J lost 0 bases; unmatched junction nucleotides: 3. The CDR3 contains 16 residues. In germline, CDR1 is MNHNS, CDR2 SASEGT. The CDR3 here is CASSDQGLANTGELFF. The CDR3 bases are TGTGCCAGCAGTGATCAGGGACTAGCGAACACCGGGGAGCTGTTTTTT.

The J gene is TRBJ2-3, the V gene TRBV30; D is possibly TRBD2 (6 bases). The germline V gene encodes CDR1 GTSNPN and CDR2 SVGIG (reference sequence). The CDR3 consists of 15 residues. The germline V and J ends were trimmed by 1 base and 3 bases, with 14 bases remaining between them. CDR3 in amino acids: CAWSDPGVATDTQYF. CDR3 DNA: TGTGCCTGGAGTGACCCGGGGGTAGCAACAGATACGCAGTATTTT.

This rearrangement joins TRBV30 to TRBJ2-1; TRBD2 might be the D (6 bases). Trimming pared 0 bases from V and 0 bases from J, leaving 12 bases between. The CDR3 contains 16 residues. Germline assignment: CDR1 GTSNPN and CDR2 SVGIG (reference sequence). CDR3 sequence reads: CAWSVRSSGSYNEQFF. In DNA form, the CDR3 reads TGTGCCTGGAGTGTAAGGAGTAGCGGCTCCTACAATGAGCAGTTCTTC. Variable domain in full (rest from reference TRBV30 and TRBJ2-1): SQTIHQWPATLVQPVGSPLSLECTVEGTSNPNLYWYRQAAGRGLQLLFYSVGIGQISSEVPQNLSASRPQDRQFILSSKKLLLSDSGFYLCAWSVRSSGSYNEQFFGPGTRLTVL.

The rearrangement links TRBV19 to TRBJ2-7; TRBD2 matches at 8 bases. Per the germline V gene, CDR1 is LNHDA and CDR2 is SQIVND (reference sequence). There are 13 residues in the CDR3. V was clipped by 9 bases and J by 7 bases; unmatched bases: 11. This chain's CDR3 is CASSGRGNGEQYF. Here the CDR3 DNA reads TGTGCCAGCTCCGGGAGGGGAAACGGGGAGCAGTACTTC.

This chain links TRBV7-9 with TRBJ2-3; a possible D gene is TRBD1 (6 bases). The CDR3 spans 14 residues. The germline V gene has CDR1 SEHNR and CDR2 FQNEAQ (reference sequence). Trimming removed 1 base at V and 4 bases at J, with 9 bases between. The CDR3 spells CASSLEGVADTQYF. The CDR3 DNA is TGTGCCAGCAGCTTAGAGGGGGTGGCAGATACGCAGTATTTT.

V and J are TRBV10-3 and TRBJ2-3, with 9 nucleotides matching TRBD1. The V gene end was trimmed by 9 bases and the J gene end by 0 bases; junction bases not matched to a gene: 4. The CDR3 contains 14 residues. Germline CDR1 and CDR2: ENHRY and SYGVKD. The CDR3 reads CAIRGQGSTDTQYF. CDR3 coding DNA: TGTGCCATTAGGGGACAGGGCAGCACAGATACGCAGTATTTT.

This chain joins TRBV5-1 and TRBJ2-5; weak D call: TRBD1 (5 bases). Trimming stripped 0 bases from V and 5 bases from J, with 8 bases between. The CDR3 consists of 13 residues. Germline CDR1 and CDR2: SGHRS and YFSETQ. CDR3 region: CASSLGNRETQYF. As DNA, the CDR3 is TGCGCCAGCAGCTTGGGTAACAGGGAGACCCAGTACTTC.

J is TRBJ2-1 and V is TRBV5-1; perhaps TRBD2 as D (5 bases). CDR1 is SGHRS, CDR2 YFSETQ, per germline. Trimming removed 4 bases at V and 7 bases at J, with 18 bases between. This CDR3 is 15 amino acids long. The CDR3 nucleotides read TGCGCCAGCAGCCAGCCAGCCCTCCGGAGGAATGAGCAGTTCTTC. Its protein product is CASSQPALRRNEQFF.

V is TRBV5-1 and J is TRBJ2-3; a weak D match, TRBD2 (7 bases). Trimming took off 4 bases at V and 4 bases at J, with 22 bases between the two ends. This CDR3 is 17 amino acids long. Germline V CDR1 and CDR2: SGHRS, YFSETQ. In nucleotides, the CDR3 is TGCGCCAGCAGCCTATTATCACTAGCGAAGGGGGCAGATACGCAGTATTTT. This encodes CASSLLSLAKGADTQYF.